A selection of T cell receptor beta chains follows, all from one sample in a study of shared T cell receptors in the human thymus. The table came from immunoSEQ multiplex PCR; TCRdb's copy has only in-frame clones and leaves some out. The profile shows hundreds of thousands of clones, around three quarters of them singletons. In addition, the sample was reused for a study of human thymus T cells.

The material sequenced was thymocytes. The receptors shown here come from a boy younger than two with a congenital heart defect. Both conserved end residues are part of each CDR3. D genes are given only for firm matches. The size of a clone is reported for some rows only, either as once, few or many, or as a class for expanded clones.

.	TRBD1	TRBV10-1	TRBJ2-7	CASNTGVSSYEQYF	TGCGCCAGCAATACAGGGGTCTCCTCCTACGAGCAGTACTTC
.	.	TRBV5-4	TRBJ1-2	CASSPGREGYTF	TGTGCCAGCAGTCCCGGACGGGAGGGCTACACCTTC
.	.	TRBV15	TRBJ1-1	CATSRGGGETEAFF	TGTGCCACCAGCAGAGGGGGGGGAGAGACTGAAGCTTTCTTT
.	.	TRBV20-1	TRBJ1-2	CSASCRVGYTF	TGCAGTGCTAGTTGCAGGGTAGGCTACACCTTC
few	.	TRBV5-6	TRBJ2-7	CASSSPGSMGPYEQYF	TGTGCCAGCAGCTCTCCCGGATCCATGGGGCCCTACGAGCAGTACTTC
.	TRBD1	TRBV2	TRBJ1-3	CASSPTGTGSDTIYF	TGTGCCAGCAGCCCCACCGGGACAGGTTCTGACACCATATATTTT
once	.	TRBV9	TRBJ2-7	CASSVGAGEQYF	TGTGCCAGCAGCGTAGGGGCCGGCGAGCAGTACTTC
few	TRBD2	TRBV5-1	TRBJ2-1	CASSLERTAGGPNEQFF	TGCGCCAGCAGCTTGGAGAGGACGGCGGGAGGGCCAAATGAGCAGTTCTTC
.	TRBD1	TRBV5-1	TRBJ2-2	CASSLTGVGDTGELFF	TGCGCCAGCAGCTTGACAGGGGTCGGGGACACCGGGGAGCTGTTTTTT
.	TRBD1	TRBV30	TRBJ2-2	CAWSVQGAYTGELFF	TGTGCCTGGAGTGTCCAGGGGGCGTACACCGGGGAGCTGTTTTTT
.	.	TRBV11-2	TRBJ2-7	CASSLVERPEDKSTEQYF	TGTGCCAGCAGCTTAGTCGAGAGGCCGGAGGATAAGTCTACCGAGCAGTACTTC
few	TRBD2	TRBV14	TRBJ2-1	CASSLGLAGGRGNEQFF	TGTGCCAGCAGCCTGGGACTAGCGGGAGGGCGGGGGAATGAGCAGTTCTTC
once	TRBD2	TRBV2	TRBJ2-7	CASSYRLAGDYEQYF	TGTGCCAGCAGTTATAGGCTAGCGGGAGATTACGAGCAGTACTTC
.	.	TRBV29-1	TRBJ1-1	CTVGPNTEAFF	TGCACCGTTGGGCCGAACACTGAAGCTTTCTTT
.	.	TRBV12-5	TRBJ2-4	CASGLDRTAKNIQYF	TGTGCTAGTGGTTTAGACCGGACAGCGAAAAACATTCAGTACTTC
.	TRBD2	TRBV10-3	TRBJ2-2	CAIASSGTYTGELFF	TGTGCCATCGCCTCTAGCGGGACCTACACCGGGGAGCTGTTTTTT